Each of the 27 T cell receptor beta chains below was sequenced from the same sample in a study of long-term antiretroviral therapy in people with HIV. Version v3.0 of the immunoSEQ assay was performed at survey level. Sequencing used immunoSEQ multiplex PCR; TCRdb keeps in-frame clones, though not all of them. This table holds 24,000 or so clones, around three quarters found once. The sequencing here drew on unsorted PBMCs, taken 0.5 years after starting antiretroviral therapy. The receptors were gathered from a woman in her 40s with HIV.

This clone was picked up a small number of times. The chain joins TRBV5-5 to TRBJ1-5, with D hard to call. Germline CDR1 and CDR2: SGHKS and YYEKEE (reference sequence). The V and J ends lost 0 bases and 5 bases respectively, with 9 bases between them. This CDR3 has 14 residues. Here the CDR3 reads CASSLDSLDQPQHF. DNA of the CDR3: TGTGCCAGCAGCTTGGACAGCCTGGATCAGCCCCAGCATTTT.

This chain joins TRBV19 and TRBJ1-4; possibly TRBD1 for D (5 bases). Trimming took off 5 bases at V and 6 bases at J, with 25 bases between the two ends. This CDR3 is built from 18 residues. The germline CDR1 and CDR2 sequences are LNHDA and SQIVND (reference sequence). The DNA of the CDR3 is TGTGCCAGTAGTCAAAAGGGGCGAATGGAGTCGCCTTATGAAAAACTGTTTTTT. Its translation is CASSQKGRMESPYEKLFF.

V gene TRBV6-1 combines with J gene TRBJ2-3, with D uncertain. V gave up 8 bases and J gave up 5 bases, with 8 bases separating them. Germline CDR1 reads MNHNS; CDR2 reads SASEGT. The CDR3 is 11 residues long. The DNA for the CDR3 is TGTGCCAGCGCGATTGGAGATACGCAGTATTTT. It encodes CASAIGDTQYF.

The genes are TRBV7-8 and TRBJ1-5; D not certain. This CDR3 is built from 15 residues. The V gene's germline CDR1 is SGHVS and CDR2 FQNEAQ. Deletions cut 0 bases from V and 7 bases from J, with 13 bases between. Here the CDR3 DNA reads TGTGCCAGCAGCTTAGCACTGTCGGGTAAACAGCCCCAGCATTTT. Protein sequence: CASSLALSGKQPQHF.

The chain has TRBV7-2 and TRBJ2-7, with 8 bases fitting TRBD1. The CDR3 consists of 16 residues. V dropped 3 bases and J dropped 3; count of bases not matched to a gene: 10. The germline V gene encodes CDR1 SGHTA and CDR2 FQGNSA. DNA for the CDR3: TGTGCCAGCAGCTTGGGACTCACAGGGGGGTACTACGAGCAGTACTTC. It yields the protein CASSLGLTGGYYEQYF.

This clone was found once. This sequence joins TRBV29-1 and TRBJ2-1; TRBD2 matches 12 bases. The V and J ends lost 5 bases and 8 bases, in that order; junction bases with no gene match: 1. CDR1 is SQVTM and CDR2 is ANQGSEA in the germline V gene. This CDR3 is built from 12 residues. The DNA for the CDR3 is TGCAGCGTTAGACTAGCGGGGGATGAGCAGTTCTTC. This gives the protein CSVRLAGDEQFF.

V is TRBV4-1 and J is TRBJ1-4, with a tentative D call TRBD1 (6 bases). The CDR3 extends over 16 amino acids. V gave up 3 bases and J gave up 4 bases, with 15 bases separating them. The germline CDR1 and CDR2 sequences are MGHRA and YSYEKL. CDR3 nucleotide sequence: TGCGCCAGCAGCCAGTGGGGGGGCTTGATTAATGAAAAACTGTTTTTT. It yields the protein CASSQWGGLINEKLFF.

Judged by abundance, this clone is large (0.1 to 1%). The chain joins TRBV2 to TRBJ1-1, with a weak D call TRBD1 (5 bases). Per the germline V gene, CDR1 is SNHLY and CDR2 is FYNNEI. V dropped 8 bases and J dropped 1 base, with 8 bases sitting between them. The CDR3 runs 12 residues. The CDR3 DNA follows: TGTGCCAGCCGAGGGACGAACACTGAAGCTTTCTTT. This sequence encodes CASRGTNTEAFF. The complete variable domain, with remaining parts taken from reference TRBV2 and TRBJ1-1, reads EPEVTQTPSHQVTQMGQEVILRCVPISNHLYFYWYRQILGQKVEFLVSFYNNEISEKSEIFDDQFSVERPDGSNFTLKIRSTKLEDSAMYFCASRGTNTEAFFGQGTRLTVV.

The genes are TRBV27 and TRBJ2-3, with 7 bases aligning to TRBD1. The CDR3 is made up of 15 amino acids. Germline V gives CDR1 MNHEY, CDR2 SMNVEV (reference sequence). The J segment lost 0 bases and the V segment lost 3 bases, leaving 3 bases of the junction unmatched. CDR3 in DNA: TGTGCCAGCAGTTTGGGACAGCCGAGCACAGATACGCAGTATTTT. Protein sequence: CASSLGQPSTDTQYF.

This sequence joins TRBV9 and TRBJ2-7, with 7 bases that match TRBD2. The trim removed 0 bases at V and 4 bases at J, leaving 7 bases unmatched. In germline, CDR1 is SGDLS, CDR2 YYNGEE. This CDR3 contains 15 residues. The CDR3 DNA follows: TGTGCCAGCAGCGTAGCGGCTAGCGGAATGTACGAGCAGTACTTC. The encoded protein is CASSVAASGMYEQYF.

This clone was counted between two and nine times. V and J are TRBV27 and TRBJ1-2, with TRBD1 identical over 8 bases. The CDR3 runs 17 residues. The germline gives CDR1 MNHEY, CDR2 SMNVEV (reference sequence). V was pared by 6 bases and J by 0 bases, with 12 bases of the junction left unmatched. The CDR3 DNA reads TGTGCCAGCAGGAAGACGGGGGGGACAGGAGCTAACTATGGCTACACCTTC. This translates into CASRKTGGTGANYGYTF.

There are a few counts of this clone. The gene calls are TRBV5-4 and TRBJ2-7; 7 nucleotides line up with TRBD1. The CDR3 extends over 14 amino acids. J gave up 6 bases and V 1 base, and 7 bases lay outside the gene matches. Per the germline V gene, CDR1 is SGHNT and CDR2 is YYREEE (reference sequence). DNA of the CDR3: TGTGCCAGCAGCTTGTTAGACAGGGCTCCCGAGCAGTACTTC. Its translation: CASSLLDRAPEQYF. The variable domain in full, completed from reference TRBV5-4 and TRBJ2-7, reads ETGVTQSPTHLIKTRGQQVTLRCSSQSGHNTVSWYQQALGQGPQFIFQYYREEENGRGNFPPRFSGLQFPNYSSELNVNALELDDSALYLCASSLLDRAPEQYFGPGTRLTVT.

The chain has TRBV10-3 and TRBJ2-5, with 10 bases identical to TRBD1. Per the germline V gene, CDR1 is ENHRY and CDR2 is SYGVKD. The CDR3 length is 16 residues. Losses at the gene ends were 0 bases for V and 4 bases for J; bases not matched to a gene: 5. CDR3 protein: CAISESWTGGAETQYF. In DNA form, the CDR3 reads TGTGCCATCAGTGAGTCATGGACAGGGGGAGCAGAGACCCAGTACTTC.

Sample share makes this clone medium-sized. Different DNA sequences within this sample yield the same CDR3. This chain joins TRBV6-5 and TRBJ1-1, with D perhaps TRBD1 (5 bases). V shed 3 bases and J shed 4 bases, with 9 bases lying between them. The CDR3 covers 13 residues. Germline CDR1 and CDR2: MNHEY and SVGAGI. Here the CDR3 DNA reads TGTGCCAGCAGTTATTCGGGGGGCACTGAAGCTTTCTTT. This sequence encodes CASSYSGGTEAFF.

The CDR3 sequence: CASSEVPGGTSPLHF. CDR3 DNA: TGTGCCAGCAGTGAAGTCCCGGGGGGTACTTCACCCCTCCACTTT. The gene calls are TRBV6-1 and TRBJ1-6; maybe TRBD1 (5 bases). The CDR3 runs to 15 residues. The V and J ends lost 1 base and 9 bases respectively, with 13 bases between them. The germline CDR1 and CDR2 sequences are MNHNS and SASEGT.

This clone occurred once. J is TRBJ1-1 and V is TRBV5-1, with 12 bases fitting TRBD1. CDR1 and CDR2 from the germline V gene are SGHRS and YFSETQ. CDR3 length: 16 residues. V was pared by 4 bases and J by 5 bases, with 9 bases of the junction left unmatched. CDR3 DNA: TGCGCCAGCAGCGACGGGACAGGGGGCTTGTATACTGAAGCTTTCTTT. It specifies CASSDGTGGLYTEAFF.

This clone was observed a few times. The rearrangement joins TRBV2 to TRBJ2-7; D is perhaps TRBD1 (6 bases). Germline V gene lookup returns CDR1 SNHLY and CDR2 FYNNEI. The CDR3 is 14 residues long. Between the trimmed V and J ends, which lost 6 bases and 2 bases, there was a span of 14 bases. The CDR3 here is CASSPRTEAYEQYF. The CDR3, as DNA: TGTGCCAGCAGCCCCCGGACAGAGGCCTACGAGCAGTACTTC. Filled out from reference TRBV2 and TRBJ2-7, the complete variable domain reads EPEVTQTPSHQVTQMGQEVILRCVPISNHLYFYWYRQILGQKVEFLVSFYNNEISEKSEIFDDQFSVERPDGSNFTLKIRSTKLEDSAMYFCASSPRTEAYEQYFGPGTRLTVT.

This chain connects TRBV6-6 to TRBJ2-7; 11 bases map to TRBD2. Germline V gene data show CDR1 as MNHNY and CDR2 as SVGAGI (reference sequence). The CDR3 consists of 15 residues. J was trimmed by 2 bases and V by 6 bases; bases with no gene match: 6. CDR3 DNA: TGTGCCAGCAGGGCTGTAGCGGGGGGGCCCTACGAGCAGTACTTC. It specifies CASRAVAGGPYEQYF.

This chain links TRBV6-1 with TRBJ1-4, with 8 positions matching TRBD1. The CDR3 has 14 residues. Germline trimming cut 4 bases from V and 7 bases from J; bases unmatched to any gene: 5. Per the germline V gene, CDR1 is MNHNS and CDR2 is SASEGT. This CDR3 reads CASSGTGSSEKLFF. Written as DNA, the CDR3 is TGTGCCAGCAGTGGGACAGGGTCAAGTGAAAAACTGTTTTTT.

CDR3 loop: CASSPRPGGQETQYF. The CDR3 nucleotides are TGTGCCAGCAGCCCTCGCCCTGGGGGCCAAGAGACCCAGTACTTC. The V call is TRBV4-2, the J call TRBJ2-5; possibly TRBD1 or TRBD2 for D (5 bases each). CDR1 is LGHNA, CDR2 YNFKEQ, per germline. V shed 4 bases and J shed 1 base, with 13 bases lying between them. The CDR3 consists of 15 residues.

The genes are TRBV7-3 and TRBJ2-2; 9 bases are a match to TRBD1. Per the germline V gene, CDR1 is SGHTA and CDR2 is FQGTGA. This CDR3 comprises 14 residues. After removal of 5 bases from V and 7 bases from J, the junction contained 5 bases not matched to a gene. CDR3 loop: CASSTRTGDGELFF. The CDR3 DNA reads TGTGCCAGCAGCACTCGGACAGGGGACGGGGAGCTGTTTTTT.

This rearrangement joins TRBV29-1 to TRBJ2-3; D is uncertain. This CDR3 is 12 amino acids long. Germline CDR1 is SQVTM and CDR2 is ANQGSEA. Trimming left V 1 base short and J 1 base short, with 3 bases between. CDR3 in DNA: TGCAGCGTTGAAGTTGGCACAGATACGCAGTATTTT. This translates into CSVEVGTDTQYF.

This clone was observed a few times. This chain links TRBV30 with TRBJ1-2; D unresolved. The germline V gene has CDR1 GTSNPN and CDR2 SVGIG (reference sequence). V shed 5 bases and J shed 2 bases, with 12 bases lying between them. The CDR3 is made up of 13 amino acids. CDR3 nucleotide sequence: TGTGCCTGGGGCTTGGAGAGAAACTATGGCTACACCTTC. This sequence encodes CAWGLERNYGYTF.

The CDR3 protein is CASSLNRQGNGEQYF. The CDR3 bases are TGTGCCAGCAGCTTGAACCGACAGGGGAACGGCGAGCAGTACTTC. This chain joins TRBV7-2 and TRBJ2-7; 8 nucleotides line up with TRBD1. This CDR3 contains 15 residues. Germline trimming cut 3 bases from V and 6 bases from J; bases unmatched to any gene: 10. Germline lookup yields CDR1 SGHTA and CDR2 FQGNSA.

The V gene is TRBV9, the J gene TRBJ2-5; 7 bases are a match to TRBD2. The V gene end was trimmed by 4 bases and the J gene end by 5 bases; junction bases not matched to a gene: 14. CDR1 and CDR2 (germline): SGDLS, YYNGEE. The CDR3 has 16 amino acids. CDR3 residues: CASSSGGGTIRETQYF. As DNA, the CDR3 is TGTGCCAGCAGCAGTGGAGGAGGGACTATTCGGGAGACCCAGTACTTC.

CDR3 sequence reads: CASENRGISYEQYF. CDR3 coding DNA: TGTGCCAGCGAGAACAGGGGTATCTCCTACGAGCAGTACTTC. The chain is built from TRBV6-6 and TRBJ2-7; TRBD1 aligns across 7 bases. CDR3 length: 14 residues. Germline CDR1 is MNHNY and CDR2 is SVGAGI (reference sequence). V lost 8 bases to trimming and J lost 0 bases; unmatched junction nucleotides: 7.

The chain uses TRBV5-5 and TRBJ1-1; 7 nucleotides agree with TRBD1. After removal of 4 bases from V and 4 bases from J, the junction contained 19 bases not matched to a gene. Germline V CDR1 and CDR2: SGHKS, YYEKEE (reference sequence). The CDR3 covers 18 residues. CDR3 bases: TGTGCCAGCAGCCACCGAACAGGGGTTCGGGTATTTAGCACTGAAGCTTTCTTT. Its protein is CASSHRTGVRVFSTEAFF. Full variable domain (rest looked up from reference TRBV5-5 and TRBJ1-1): DAGVTQSPTHLIKTRGQQVTLRCSPISGHKSVSWYQQVLGQGPQFIFQYYEKEERGRGNFPDRFSARQFPNYSSELNVNALLLGDSALYLCASSHRTGVRVFSTEAFFGQGTRLTVV.